This T cell receptor beta chain was obtained from a study of graft-versus-host responses after intestinal transplantation. Overall study results and limits: Recipient marrow showed GvH clones, some seen first in ileum or blood.

For this clone: Antigen: not known.

Germline V gene sequence: CDR1 GTSNPN, CDR2 SVGIG (reference sequence). Trimming cost V 4 bases and J 3 bases; bases outside gene matches: 1. The CDR3 spans 13 residues. Profiling relied on immunoSEQ multiplex PCR, and the TCRdb table lists in-frame clones only, not all of them. Among 50,000 to 75,000 clones listed, roughly 90% were seen once. The receptor's source is a human donor who was the organ donor for an intestinal transplant. The sample in question was unstimulated CD8+ T cells sorted from spleen or lymph node cells, obtained before transplant. The rearrangement links TRBV30 to TRBJ2-2, with 8 bases lining up with TRBD1. Here the CDR3 reads CAWTDRDTGELFF. In DNA form, the CDR3 reads TGTGCCTGGACGGACAGGGACACCGGGGAGCTGTTTTTT.